These T cell receptor beta chains were read from a single sample in a study of persistence of HIV-infected CD4 T cells. No cognate antigen is known for these TCRs. Assay used: immunoSEQ multiplex PCR; TCRdb lists only in-frame clones, some missing. The sample carries under 7,000 clones, about 61% recorded once. The source material was CD4+ T cells sorted from PBMCs after roughly 19-hour stimulation, sampled from a patient who received antiretroviral therapy. The receptors were sampled from an adult man with HIV who was CMV-seropositive. Both conserved end residues are part of each CDR3. A D gene is named only where the DNA matches it firmly. Clone sizes are given selectively: once, few, many, or a class where the clone is expanded.

clone size | J gene | D gene | V gene | CDR3 protein | CDR3 DNA
medium-sized | TRBJ1-6 | NA | TRBV4-3 | CASSQVTGGSSYNSPLHF | TGCGCCAGCAGCCAAGTTACGGGGGGAAGCTCCTATAATTCACCCCTCCACTTT
NA | TRBJ1-1 | NA | TRBV5-1 | CASSLGDTEAFF | TGCGCCAGCAGCTTGGGTGACACTGAAGCTTTCTTT
NA | TRBJ1-4 | NA | TRBV14 | CASSQGQELFF | TGTGCCAGCAGCCAAGGGCAGGAACTGTTTTTT
NA | TRBJ2-2 | NA | TRBV6-5 | CASRNVWNTGELFF | TGTGCCAGCAGGAACGTGTGGAACACCGGGGAGCTGTTTTTT
NA | TRBJ2-5 | NA | TRBV14 | CASSTNRAQETQYF | TGTGCCAGCAGCACCAACAGGGCCCAAGAGACCCAGTACTTC
once | TRBJ1-2 | NA | TRBV12-3/TRBV12-4 | CASRPVAGYGYTF | TGTGCCAGCAGACCGGTGGCGGGCTATGGCTACACCTTC
NA | TRBJ2-1 | TRBD2 | TRBV18 | CASSPWTSGGASEQFF | TGTGCCAGCTCACCTTGGACTAGCGGGGGGGCGTCTGAGCAGTTCTTC
few | TRBJ2-6 | NA | TRBV19 | CASSIDLGGRISGANVLTF | TGTGCCAGTAGTATAGATCTGGGCGGTCGGATCTCTGGGGCCAACGTCCTGACTTTC
NA | TRBJ1-1 | NA | TRBV5-1 | CASSLGQGYTEAFF | TGCGCCAGCAGCTTGGGACAAGGATATACTGAAGCTTTCTTT
NA | TRBJ2-5 | NA | TRBV10-1 | CASSESKQANQYF | TGCGCCAGCAGTGAGTCGAAGCAGGCTAACCAGTACTTC
few | TRBJ1-2 | TRBD1 | TRBV3-1/TRBV3-2 | CASSRSGTGGGYTF | TGTGCCAGCAGCCGATCCGGGACAGGAGGTGGCTACACCTTC
NA | TRBJ2-2 | NA | TRBV5-4 | CASKLGGGGTGELFF | TGTGCCAGCAAACTAGGCGGTGGGGGGACCGGGGAGCTGTTTTTT
few | TRBJ1-2 | TRBD1 | TRBV5-5 | CASIMTGLNYGYTF | TGTGCCAGCATCATGACAGGGCTGAACTATGGCTACACCTTC
NA | TRBJ1-2 | TRBD1 | TRBV2 | CASSVQTGGQEGYTF | TGTGCCAGCAGTGTCCAGACAGGGGGCCAAGAAGGCTACACCTTC
NA | TRBJ2-1 | NA | TRBV30 | CAWGLRGRGPLNEQFF | TGTGCCTGGGGCCTTCGCGGGCGGGGGCCGTTAAATGAGCAGTTCTTC
NA | TRBJ2-2 | NA | TRBV7-2 | CASSFWGRGDTGELFF | TGTGCCAGCAGCTTCTGGGGCAGGGGGGACACCGGGGAGCTGTTTTTT
NA | TRBJ1-2 | NA | TRBV12-3/TRBV12-4 | CASSLGDSYGYTF | TGTGCCAGCAGTTTGGGTGACAGCTATGGCTACACCTTC
NA | TRBJ1-4 | NA | TRBV5-1 | CASSWGATGSEKLFF | TGCGCCAGCAGCTGGGGGGCTACGGGAAGTGAAAAACTGTTTTTT
NA | TRBJ1-2 | NA | TRBV5-4 | CASSSIDTNYGYTF | TGTGCCAGCAGCTCCATAGACACCAACTATGGCTACACCTTC
NA | TRBJ2-5 | NA | TRBV18 | CASSRGLGETQYF | TGTGCCAGCTCACGCGGACTGGGGGAGACCCAGTACTTC
NA | TRBJ1-1 | NA | TRBV4-2 | CASSQDLVEVTEAFF | TGTGCCAGCAGCCAAGATCTGGTGGAAGTAACTGAAGCTTTCTTT
few | TRBJ2-5 | NA | TRBV9 | CASSVDSGEGVRETQYF | TGTGCCAGCAGCGTAGATTCAGGGGAGGGGGTAAGAGAGACCCAGTACTTC
NA | TRBJ1-1 | NA | TRBV28 | CASRHRQQNTEAFF | TGTGCCAGCAGGCACAGGCAGCAGAACACTGAAGCTTTCTTT
NA | TRBJ1-1 | NA | TRBV12-3/TRBV12-4 | CASRVTVNTEAFF | TGTGCCAGCAGAGTGACAGTAAACACTGAAGCTTTCTTT
NA | TRBJ1-6 | NA | TRBV6-1 | CASSDGRTNSPLHF | TGTGCCAGCAGTGACGGGAGGACTAATTCACCCCTCCACTTT
NA | TRBJ2-3 | NA | TRBV27 | CASSPLGVAVKDTQYF | TGTGCCAGCAGTCCCCTTGGGGTAGCGGTTAAAGATACGCAGTATTTT
NA | TRBJ1-3 | NA | TRBV6-6 | CASTNTGKGNTIYF | TGTGCCAGCACCAATACAGGGAAGGGAAACACCATATATTTT
NA | TRBJ1-3 | NA | TRBV9 | CASSAGGSGVGTIYF | TGTGCCAGCAGCGCGGGGGGTTCAGGGGTCGGCACCATATATTTT
NA | TRBJ2-1 | TRBD2 | TRBV20-1 | CSASTPSGEWGNEQFF | TGCAGTGCTAGTACGCCTAGCGGGGAATGGGGGAATGAGCAGTTCTTC
once | TRBJ1-2 | NA | TRBV6-6 | CASSYVSQGDYGYTF | TGTGCCAGCAGTTACGTATCCCAAGGCGACTATGGCTACACCTTC
NA | TRBJ1-2 | TRBD1 | TRBV5-1 | CASSLGTGPGTF | TGCGCCAGCAGCTTGGGGACAGGCCCAGGCACCTTC
NA | TRBJ1-3 | NA | TRBV4-3 | CASSQDSLSGNTIYF | TGCGCCAGCAGCCAAGACAGTCTCTCTGGAAACACCATATATTTT
once | TRBJ2-3 | TRBD1 | TRBV4-3 | CASSQETGATDTQYF | TGCGCCAGCAGCCAGGAGACAGGGGCCACAGATACGCAGTATTTT
large | TRBJ1-5 | NA | TRBV27 | CASSWGGQGPQHF | TGTGCCAGCAGTTGGGGTGGGCAAGGGCCCCAGCATTTT
few | TRBJ1-6 | NA | TRBV10-3 | CAISLGLGENSPLHF | TGTGCCATCAGCCTGGGACTTGGGGAAAATTCACCCCTCCACTTT
NA | TRBJ1-2 | NA | TRBV19 | CASSIDYTSGYTF | TGTGCCAGTAGTATAGATTATACCTCAGGCTACACCTTC
NA | TRBJ2-3 | NA | TRBV5-1 | CASSLGIGRGADTQYF | TGCGCCAGCAGCTTGGGGATCGGCAGGGGGGCAGATACGCAGTATTTT
once | TRBJ2-7 | NA | TRBV6-2/TRBV6-3 | CASSYFRESYEQYF | TGTGCCAGCAGTTATTTCAGGGAATCCTACGAGCAGTACTTC
NA | TRBJ1-5 | NA | TRBV6-5 | CASSYQGHQPQHF | TGTGCCAGCAGTTACCAAGGTCATCAGCCCCAGCATTTT
NA | TRBJ1-6 | TRBD1 | TRBV4-3 | CASSHFSGTANSPLHF | TGCGCCAGCAGCCATTTTTCCGGGACAGCAAATTCACCCCTCCACTTT
hyperexpanded | TRBJ1-1 | NA | TRBV7-8 | CASSLDPPNTEAFF | TGTGCCAGCAGCTTAGACCCACCTAACACTGAAGCTTTCTTT
NA | TRBJ2-3 | NA | TRBV7-9 | CASSLGSAGSRTDTQYF | TGTGCCAGCAGCTTAGGTTCGGCAGGGAGTAGGACAGATACGCAGTATTTT
few | TRBJ1-2 | NA | TRBV27 | CASRPGQGRYGYTF | TGTGCCAGCAGGCCTGGGCAGGGGCGCTATGGCTACACCTTC
NA | TRBJ1-2 | NA | TRBV28 | CASSPGRFYGYTF | TGTGCCAGCAGTCCTGGACGGTTCTATGGCTACACCTTC
NA | TRBJ2-5 | TRBD2 | TRBV18 | CASSPPSSGGAKTQYF | TGTGCCAGCTCACCTCCGAGTAGCGGGGGGGCGAAGACCCAGTACTTC
large | TRBJ2-5 | TRBD2 | TRBV3-1/TRBV3-2 | CASSPPARGGETQYF | TGTGCCAGCAGCCCCCCGGCCCGCGGGGGAGAGACCCAGTACTTC